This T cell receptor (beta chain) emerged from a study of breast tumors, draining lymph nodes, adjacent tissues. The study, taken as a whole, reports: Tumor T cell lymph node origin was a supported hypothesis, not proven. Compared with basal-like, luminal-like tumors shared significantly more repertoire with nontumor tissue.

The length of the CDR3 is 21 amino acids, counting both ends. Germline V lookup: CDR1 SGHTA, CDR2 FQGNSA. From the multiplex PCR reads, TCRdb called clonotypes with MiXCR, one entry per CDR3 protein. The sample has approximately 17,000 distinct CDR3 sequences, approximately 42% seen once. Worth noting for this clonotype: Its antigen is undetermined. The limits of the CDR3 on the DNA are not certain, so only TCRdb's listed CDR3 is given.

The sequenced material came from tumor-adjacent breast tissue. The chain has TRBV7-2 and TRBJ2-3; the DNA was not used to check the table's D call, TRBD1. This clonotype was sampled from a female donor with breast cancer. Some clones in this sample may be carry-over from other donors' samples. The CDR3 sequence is CASSFYICSAATGAVTDTQYF.